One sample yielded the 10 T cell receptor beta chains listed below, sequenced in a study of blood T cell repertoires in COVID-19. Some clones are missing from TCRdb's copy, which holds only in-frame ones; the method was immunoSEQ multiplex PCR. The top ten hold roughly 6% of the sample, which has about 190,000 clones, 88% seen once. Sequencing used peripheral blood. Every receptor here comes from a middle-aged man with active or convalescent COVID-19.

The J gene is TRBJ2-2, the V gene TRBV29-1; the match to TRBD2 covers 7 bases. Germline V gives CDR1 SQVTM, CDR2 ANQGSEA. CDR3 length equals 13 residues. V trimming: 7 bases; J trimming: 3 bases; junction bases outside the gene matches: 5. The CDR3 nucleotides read TGCAGCGGTCGGCGGGAGTACACCGGGGAGCTGTTTTTT. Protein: CSGRREYTGELFF.

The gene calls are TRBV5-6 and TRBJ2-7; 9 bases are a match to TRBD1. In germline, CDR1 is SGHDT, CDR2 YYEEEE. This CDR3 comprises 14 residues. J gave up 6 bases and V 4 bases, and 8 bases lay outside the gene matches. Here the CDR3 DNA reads TGTGCCAGCAGCGACGGACAGGGGTTGGTCGAGCAGTACTTC. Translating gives CASSDGQGLVEQYF.

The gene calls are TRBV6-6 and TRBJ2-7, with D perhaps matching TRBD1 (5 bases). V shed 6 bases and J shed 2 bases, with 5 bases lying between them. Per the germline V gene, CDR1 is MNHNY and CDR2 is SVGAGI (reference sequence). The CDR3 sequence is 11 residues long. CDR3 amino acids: CASRTAYEQYF. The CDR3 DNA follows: TGTGCCAGCAGGACAGCCTACGAGCAGTACTTC.

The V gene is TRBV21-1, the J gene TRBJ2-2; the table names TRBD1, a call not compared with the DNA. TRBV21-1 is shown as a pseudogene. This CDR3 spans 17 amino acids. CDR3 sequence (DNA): TGTGCCAGCGGCCCGAACCCCCAGGGGGCAAACACCGGGGAGCTGTTTTTT. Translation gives CASGPNPQGANTGELFF.

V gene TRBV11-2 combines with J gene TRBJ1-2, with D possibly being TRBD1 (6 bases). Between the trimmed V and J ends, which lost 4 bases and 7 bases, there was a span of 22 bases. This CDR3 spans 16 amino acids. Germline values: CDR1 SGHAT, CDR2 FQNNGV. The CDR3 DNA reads TGTGCCAGCAGCTCCGACCCACCGGGGGGCGGCTCTGGCTACACCTTC. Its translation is CASSSDPPGGGSGYTF.

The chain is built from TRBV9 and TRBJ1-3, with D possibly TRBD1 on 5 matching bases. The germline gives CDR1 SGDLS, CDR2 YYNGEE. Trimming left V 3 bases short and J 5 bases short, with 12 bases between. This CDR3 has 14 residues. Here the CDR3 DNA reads TGTGCCAGCAGCGCCACGGGGACTCGAAACACCATATATTTT. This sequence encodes CASSATGTRNTIYF.

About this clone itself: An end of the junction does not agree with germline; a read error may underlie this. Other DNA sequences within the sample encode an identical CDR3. CDR3 sequence: CASSYSIRDRASYEQYF. The DNA of the CDR3 is TGTGCCAGCAGTTACTCTATCAGGGACAGGGCCTCCTACGAACAGTACTTC. J is TRBJ2-7 and V is TRBV6-2 or TRBV6-3; 9 bases match TRBD1. The CDR3 has 17 residues. The V gene's germline CDR1 is MNHEY and CDR2 SVGEGT.

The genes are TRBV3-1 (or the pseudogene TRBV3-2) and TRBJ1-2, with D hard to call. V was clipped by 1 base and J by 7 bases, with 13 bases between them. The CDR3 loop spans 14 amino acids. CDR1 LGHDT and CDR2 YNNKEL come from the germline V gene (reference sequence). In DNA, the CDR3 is TGTGCCAGCAGCCAAGTAGCTGGCCTACCTGGCTACACCTTC. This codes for CASSQVAGLPGYTF.

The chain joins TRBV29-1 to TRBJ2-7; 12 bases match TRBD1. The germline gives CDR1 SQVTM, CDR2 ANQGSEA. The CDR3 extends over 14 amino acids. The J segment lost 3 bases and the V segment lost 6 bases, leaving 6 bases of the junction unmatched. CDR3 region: CSVAGTGGNYEQYF. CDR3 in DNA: TGCAGCGTAGCCGGGACAGGGGGCAACTACGAGCAGTACTTC.

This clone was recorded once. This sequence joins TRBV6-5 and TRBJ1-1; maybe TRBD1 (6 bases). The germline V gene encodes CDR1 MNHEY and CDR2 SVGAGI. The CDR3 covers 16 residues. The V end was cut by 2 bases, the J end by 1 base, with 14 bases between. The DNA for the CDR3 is TGTGCCAGCAGTTACCGCGGGAGGGGGGGGAACACTGAAGCTTTCTTT. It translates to CASSYRGRGGNTEAFF.